The 17 T cell receptor beta chains presented below share a single source sample, sequenced in a study of beta chain features in type 1 diabetes. The authors reverse transcribed all of the isolated RNA, so sequencing captured expressed TCRB transcripts. TCRdb's copy holds only in-frame clones and misses some; the assay was immunoSEQ multiplex PCR. The sample lists hundreds of thousands of clones; roughly 30% were seen once. Sequenced material: naive CD4+ T cells from blood. The receptor source for this set is a young man in good health.

This clone was observed a few times. The chain has TRBV29-1 and TRBJ2-2; no definite D call. CDR1 SQVTM and CDR2 ANQGSEA come from the germline V gene. CDR3 length: 14 amino acids. Deletions cut 5 bases from V and 4 bases from J, with 14 bases between. DNA of the CDR3: TGCAGCGTTATTCCGGGCCACGCCACCGGGGAGCTGTTTTTT. This codes for CSVIPGHATGELFF.

CDR3 DNA sequence: TGTGCCAGCTCACCAGTCTTTACCTACGAGCAGTACTTC. This codes for CASSPVFTYEQYF. This rearrangement joins TRBV18 to TRBJ2-7; D not resolved. This CDR3 spans 13 amino acids. CDR1 and CDR2 from the germline V gene are KGHSH and LQKENI. Trimming removed 2 bases from V and 2 bases from J, with 7 bases in between.

This clone occurred a few times. J is TRBJ2-5 and V is TRBV30; D gene uncertain. Trimming took off 3 bases at V and 3 bases at J, with 8 bases between the two ends. The CDR3 is made up of 12 amino acids. Germline V gene lookup returns CDR1 GTSNPN and CDR2 SVGIG (reference sequence). The CDR3 spells CAWRGEEETQYF. The CDR3 DNA reads as TGTGCCTGGAGAGGCGAGGAAGAGACCCAGTACTTC.

The chain employs TRBV15 and TRBJ1-3; D call uncertain. This CDR3 has 15 amino acids. The ends were cut back, 0 bases at V and 5 bases at J, with 11 bases in the middle. Looked up from germline, CDR1 is LNHNV and CDR2 is YYDKDF (reference sequence). The CDR3 DNA is TGTGCCACCAGCAGAGAAAGATGGGCGAGAAACACCATATATTTT. Its translation is CATSRERWARNTIYF.

In this sample, this clone turned up a few times. V usage is TRBV4-3 and J usage is TRBJ2-7, with TRBD2 matching over 10 bases. Germline CDR1 is LGHNA and CDR2 is YSLEER. The CDR3 spans 18 residues. The V and J ends lost 1 base and 4 bases, in that order; junction bases with no gene match: 13. The CDR3 DNA reads TGCGCCAGCAGCCAAGGGCAACTAGCGGGGATAACGCGATACGAGCAGTACTTC. Its protein is CASSQGQLAGITRYEQYF.

In this sample, this clone turned up once. V and J are TRBV7-2 and TRBJ2-4; a weak D match, TRBD2 (6 bases). The CDR3 is 13 amino acids. Germline CDR1 SGHTA, CDR2 FQGNSA. Deletions cut 3 bases from V and 9 bases from J, with 12 bases between. CDR3 residues: CASSFRRDGIQYF. The DNA of the CDR3 is TGTGCCAGCAGCTTTAGGCGGGACGGCATTCAGTACTTC.

The chain links TRBV19 to TRBJ2-1, with 9 bases identical to TRBD2. Per the germline V gene, CDR1 is LNHDA and CDR2 is SQIVND (reference sequence). The CDR3 contains 15 residues. V trimming: 1 base; J trimming: 8 bases; junction bases outside the gene matches: 6. This CDR3 reads CASSIVGGRADEQFF. The CDR3, as DNA: TGTGCCAGTAGTATAGTAGGCGGGAGGGCCGATGAGCAGTTCTTC.

The chain joins TRBV11-2 to TRBJ2-5; D possibly corresponds to TRBD1 (6 bases). The ends were cut back, 5 bases at V and 7 bases at J, with 8 bases in the middle. This CDR3 region has 11 residues. Germline assignment: CDR1 SGHAT and CDR2 FQNNGV. CDR3 in DNA: TGTGCCAGCAGCGTACAGGGGACCCAGTACTTC. Protein product: CASSVQGTQYF.

This clone showed up just a few times. The rearrangement uses TRBV7-2 and TRBJ1-2, with unresolved D. Germline CDR1 SGHTA, CDR2 FQGNSA. This CDR3 region has 12 residues. The V and J ends lost 3 bases and 6 bases respectively, with 8 bases between them. CDR3 residues: CASSFTYDGYTF. The CDR3 DNA follows: TGTGCCAGCAGCTTTACCTATGATGGCTACACCTTC. The entire variable domain, with the rest obtained from reference TRBV7-2 and TRBJ1-2, is as follows: GAGVSQSPSNKVTEKGKDVELRCDPISGHTALYWYRQSLGQGLEFLIYFQGNSAPDKSGLPSDRFSAERTGGSVSTLTIQRTQQEDSAVYLCASSFTYDGYTFGSGTRLTVV.

V gene TRBV7-2 combines with J gene TRBJ2-1; D remains unclear. From germline, CDR1 is SGHTA and CDR2 FQGNSA. The CDR3 contains 17 residues. V shed 3 bases and J shed 2 bases, with 17 bases lying between them. CDR3 bases: TGTGCCAGCAGCTTGGCCACTACCGGAGAACCCTACAATGAGCAGTTCTTC. It specifies CASSLATTGEPYNEQFF.

This clone turned up a few times. Other DNA sequences in this specimen translate into the identical CDR3. The chain uses TRBV28 and TRBJ2-5; D is perhaps TRBD1 or TRBD2 (5 bases each). The CDR3 sequence is 13 residues long. Germline V gene data show CDR1 as MDHEN and CDR2 as SYDVKM. Trimming took 1 base from V and 4 from J, leaving 7 bases between them. The CDR3: CASSLSGAETQYF. CDR3 coding DNA: TGTGCCAGCAGTTTATCCGGGGCAGAGACCCAGTACTTC.

This clone was detected a few times. The rearrangement uses TRBV29-1 and TRBJ1-1; D uncertain. Trimming cost V 0 bases and J 5 bases, with 7 bases left between them. The CDR3 contains 12 residues. Germline V gives CDR1 SQVTM, CDR2 ANQGSEA. CDR3 region: CSVEDTGTEAFF. The CDR3 DNA reads as TGCAGCGTTGAAGATACGGGTACTGAAGCTTTCTTT.

The chain couples TRBV7-2 to TRBJ2-1; 11 bases align to TRBD1. The trim removed 5 bases at V and 4 bases at J, leaving 4 bases unmatched. The CDR3 consists of 15 residues. Germline V gives CDR1 SGHTA, CDR2 FQGNSA. Here the CDR3 DNA reads TGTGCCAGCAGCCCGGACAGGGGGCGATACAATGAGCAGTTCTTC. This codes for CASSPDRGRYNEQFF. The full variable domain, in which reference TRBV7-2 and TRBJ2-1 provide the parts outside the CDR3, is GAGVSQSPSNKVTEKGKDVELRCDPISGHTALYWYRQSLGQGLEFLIYFQGNSAPDKSGLPSDRFSAERTGGSVSTLTIQRTQQEDSAVYLCASSPDRGRYNEQFFGPGTRLTVL.

This clone was observed a handful of times. The chain employs TRBV9 and TRBJ1-5; D is uncertain. V lost 0 bases, J lost 7 bases, and 11 bases lay in between. The CDR3 is 14 amino acids. Germline V gene lookup returns CDR1 SGDLS and CDR2 YYNGEE. The CDR3 region is CASSVDWVDQPQHF. Here the CDR3 DNA reads TGTGCCAGCAGCGTAGATTGGGTAGACCAGCCCCAGCATTTT.

CDR3 sequence (DNA): TGTGCCAGCAGCGTAGATGGAGCGGGAAGCTACGAGCAGTACTTC. Its translation: CASSVDGAGSYEQYF. This chain links TRBV9 with TRBJ2-7; 7 bases match TRBD2. After removal of 0 bases from V and 3 bases from J, the junction contained 6 bases not matched to a gene. The CDR3 runs 15 residues. Germline CDR1 is SGDLS and CDR2 is YYNGEE.

The gene calls are TRBV10-3 and TRBJ2-7; no clear D gene. The CDR3 extends over 13 amino acids. V dropped 3 bases and J dropped 4 bases, with 10 bases sitting between them. Germline V CDR1 and CDR2: ENHRY, SYGVKD. The CDR3 DNA is TGTGCCATCAGTGATGGCAGGTTGTACGAGCAGTACTTC. Protein product: CAISDGRLYEQYF.

This chain uses TRBV30 with TRBJ2-5; the D is unclear. Germline V lookup: CDR1 GTSNPN, CDR2 SVGIG (reference sequence). The V end lost 2 bases, the J end lost 3 bases, and 4 bases lay between the germline ends. The CDR3 length is 11 residues. CDR3 residues: CAWSLKETQYF. The CDR3 DNA follows: TGTGCCTGGAGTCTTAAAGAGACCCAGTACTTC.